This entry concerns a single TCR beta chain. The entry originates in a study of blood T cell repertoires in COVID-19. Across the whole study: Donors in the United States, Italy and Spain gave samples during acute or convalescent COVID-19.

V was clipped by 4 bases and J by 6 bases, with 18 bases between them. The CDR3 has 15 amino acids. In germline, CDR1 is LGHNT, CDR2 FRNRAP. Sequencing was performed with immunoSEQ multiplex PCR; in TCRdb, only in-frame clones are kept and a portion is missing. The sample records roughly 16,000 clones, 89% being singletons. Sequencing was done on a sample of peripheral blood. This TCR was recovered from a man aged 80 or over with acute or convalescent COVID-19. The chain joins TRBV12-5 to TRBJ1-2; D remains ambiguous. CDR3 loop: CASGSVAPVVHGYTF. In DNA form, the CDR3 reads TGTGCTAGTGGTTCAGTAGCACCCGTCGTGCATGGCTACACCTTC.